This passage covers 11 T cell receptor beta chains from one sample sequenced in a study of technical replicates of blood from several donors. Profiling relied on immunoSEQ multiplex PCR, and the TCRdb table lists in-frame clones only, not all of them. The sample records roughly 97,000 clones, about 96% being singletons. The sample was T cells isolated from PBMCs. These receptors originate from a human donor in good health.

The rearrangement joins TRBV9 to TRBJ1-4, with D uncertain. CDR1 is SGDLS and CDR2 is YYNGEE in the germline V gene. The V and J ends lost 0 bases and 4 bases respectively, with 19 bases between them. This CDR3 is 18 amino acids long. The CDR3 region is CASSVAVLAGLGNEKLFF. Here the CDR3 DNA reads TGTGCCAGCAGCGTAGCGGTCCTGGCTGGGCTGGGTAATGAAAAACTGTTTTTT.

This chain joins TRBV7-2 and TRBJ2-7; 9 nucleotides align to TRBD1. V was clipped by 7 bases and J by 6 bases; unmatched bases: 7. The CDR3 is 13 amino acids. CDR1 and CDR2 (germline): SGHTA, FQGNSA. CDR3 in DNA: TGTGCCAGCACCCCAGGACAGGGGTTCGAGCAGTACTTC. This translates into CASTPGQGFEQYF.

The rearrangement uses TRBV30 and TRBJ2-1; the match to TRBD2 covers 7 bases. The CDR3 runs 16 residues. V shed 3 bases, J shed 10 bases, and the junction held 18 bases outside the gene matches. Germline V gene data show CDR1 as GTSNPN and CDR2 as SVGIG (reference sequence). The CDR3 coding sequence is TGTGCCTGGAGGGGAGGGGCCCGATGGGGTTTAGTGGAGCAGTTCTTC. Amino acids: CAWRGGARWGLVEQFF.

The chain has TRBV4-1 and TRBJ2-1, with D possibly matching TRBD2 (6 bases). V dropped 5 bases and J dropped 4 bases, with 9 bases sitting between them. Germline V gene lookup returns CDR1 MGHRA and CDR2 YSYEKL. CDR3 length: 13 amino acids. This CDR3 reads CASSAGLYNEQFF. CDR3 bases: TGCGCCAGCAGCGCGGGACTGTACAATGAGCAGTTCTTC.

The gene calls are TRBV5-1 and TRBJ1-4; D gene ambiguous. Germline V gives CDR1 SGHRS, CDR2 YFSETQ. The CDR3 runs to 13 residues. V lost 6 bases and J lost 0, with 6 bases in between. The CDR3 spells CASTGATNEKLFF. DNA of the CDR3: TGCGCCAGCACCGGTGCAACTAATGAAAAACTGTTTTTT.

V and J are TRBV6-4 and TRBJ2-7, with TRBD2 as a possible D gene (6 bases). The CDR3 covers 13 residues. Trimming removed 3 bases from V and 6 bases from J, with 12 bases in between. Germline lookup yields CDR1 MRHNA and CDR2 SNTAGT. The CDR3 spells CASSDRVEGEQYF. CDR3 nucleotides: TGTGCCAGCAGTGATCGGGTGGAGGGCGAGCAGTACTTC.

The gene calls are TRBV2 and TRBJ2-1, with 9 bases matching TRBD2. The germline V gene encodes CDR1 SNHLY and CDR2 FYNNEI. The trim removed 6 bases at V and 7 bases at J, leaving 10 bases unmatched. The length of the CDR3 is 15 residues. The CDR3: CASSLDSSGTNEQFF. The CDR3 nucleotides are TGTGCCAGCAGCCTTGATTCTAGCGGGACGAATGAGCAGTTCTTC. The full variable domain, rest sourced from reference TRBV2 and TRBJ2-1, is EPEVTQTPSHQVTQMGQEVILRCVPISNHLYFYWYRQILGQKVEFLVSFYNNEISEKSEIFDDQFSVERPDGSNFTLKIRSTKLEDSAMYFCASSLDSSGTNEQFFGPGTRLTVL.

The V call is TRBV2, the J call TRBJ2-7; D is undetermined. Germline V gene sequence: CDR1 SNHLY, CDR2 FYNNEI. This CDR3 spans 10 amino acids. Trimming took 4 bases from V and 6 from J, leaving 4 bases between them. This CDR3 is CASSGGEQYF. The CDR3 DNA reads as TGTGCCAGCAGTGGAGGCGAGCAGTACTTC.

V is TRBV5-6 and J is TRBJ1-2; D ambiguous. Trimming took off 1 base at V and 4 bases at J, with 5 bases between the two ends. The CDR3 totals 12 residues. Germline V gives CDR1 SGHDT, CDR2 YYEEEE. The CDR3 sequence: CASSLPLYGYTF. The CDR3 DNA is TGTGCCAGCAGCTTGCCACTCTATGGCTACACCTTC.

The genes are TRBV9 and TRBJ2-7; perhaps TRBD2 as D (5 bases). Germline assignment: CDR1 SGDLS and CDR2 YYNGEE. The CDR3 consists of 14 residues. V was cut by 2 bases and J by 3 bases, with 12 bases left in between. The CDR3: CASSVTLANYEQYF. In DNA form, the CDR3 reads TGTGCCAGCAGCGTTACCCTAGCAAACTACGAGCAGTACTTC.

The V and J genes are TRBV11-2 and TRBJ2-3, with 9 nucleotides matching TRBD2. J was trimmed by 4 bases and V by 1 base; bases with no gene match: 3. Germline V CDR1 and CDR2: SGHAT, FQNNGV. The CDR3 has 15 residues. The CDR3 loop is CASSLGAGGADTQYF. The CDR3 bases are TGTGCCAGCAGCTTAGGTGCGGGAGGGGCAGATACGCAGTATTTT. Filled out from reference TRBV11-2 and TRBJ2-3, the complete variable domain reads EAGVAQSPRYKIIEKRQSVAFWCNPISGHATLYWYQQILGQGPKLLIQFQNNGVVDDSQLPKDRFSAERLKGVDSTLKIQPAKLEDSAVYLCASSLGAGGADTQYFGPGTRLTVL.